Following are 23 T cell receptor beta chains from one sample sequenced in a study of blood T cell repertoires in COVID-19. Here immunoSEQ multiplex PCR was the method, and the copy in TCRdb shows in-frame clones only, minus some. The sample yields 310,000 or so clones, 87% seen once. Sequenced sample: PBMCs or T cells enriched from blood (not recorded which). These receptors were obtained from a woman in her 30s who had recovered from COVID-19.

The chain employs TRBV6-5 and TRBJ1-2; possibly TRBD1 for D (6 bases). The germline V and J ends were trimmed by 6 bases and 4 bases, with 12 bases remaining between them. CDR1 MNHEY and CDR2 SVGAGI come from the germline V gene. The CDR3 loop spans 13 amino acids. The CDR3 here is CASRAEGVYGYTF. Written as DNA, the CDR3 is TGTGCCAGCAGGGCCGAGGGGGTCTATGGCTACACCTTC.

The chain uses TRBV30 and TRBJ2-1; D perhaps matches TRBD2 (6 bases). CDR1 and CDR2 (germline): GTSNPN, SVGIG (reference sequence). V was pared by 0 bases and J by 1 base, with 10 bases between. The CDR3 contains 15 residues. The CDR3 DNA follows: TGTGCCTGGAGTGTACTAGGGAGGTCCTACAATGAGCAGTTCTTC. Translation gives CAWSVLGRSYNEQFF.

The rearrangement joins TRBV21-1 to TRBJ1-4; the table calls TRBD1, which could not be checked here. TRBV21-1 has pseudogene status. The CDR3 has 15 residues. The CDR3 DNA follows: TGTGCCAGCAGCAGCTCGGGACAGGGGAAGGAAAAACTGTTTTTT. This sequence encodes CASSSSGQGKEKLFF.

The V call is TRBV4-1, the J call TRBJ1-1, with TRBD1 matching over 7 bases. Trimming took 4 bases from V and 7 from J; bases not matched to a gene: 12. Germline CDR1 reads MGHRA; CDR2 reads YSYEKL. This CDR3 has 15 residues. The CDR3 bases are TGCGCCAGCAGCCCCCGACAGGGAACGGGGAATGAAGCTTTCTTT. Translation: CASSPRQGTGNEAFF.

The chain combines TRBV7-9 with TRBJ1-3, with 10 nucleotides matching TRBD1. The V and J ends lost 4 bases and 4 bases, in that order; junction bases with no gene match: 7. The CDR3 covers 16 residues. CDR1 is SEHNR and CDR2 is FQNEAQ in the germline V gene (reference sequence). CDR3: CASSSGDRGGGNTIYF. The CDR3 DNA follows: TGTGCCAGCAGCTCAGGGGACAGGGGAGGCGGAAACACCATATATTTT.

The table lists this clone with a count of one. The rearrangement links TRBV7-9 to TRBJ1-1; D may be TRBD1 (5 bases). Germline loops: CDR1 SEHNR, CDR2 FQNEAQ (reference sequence). The V end lost 1 base, the J end lost 5 bases, and 11 bases lay between the germline ends. The CDR3 totals 14 residues. CDR3 bases: TGTGCCAGCAGCTTAGTTGGGGGGAGGACTGAAGCTTTCTTT. Translated, it gives CASSLVGGRTEAFF.

The chain has TRBV3-1 (or the pseudogene TRBV3-2) and TRBJ1-2; TRBD1 agrees at 7 bases. This CDR3 is 16 amino acids long. V gave up 5 bases and J gave up 8 bases; unmatched junction bases: 17. Germline lookup yields CDR1 LGHDT and CDR2 YNNKEL (reference sequence). The CDR3 region has the DNA TGTGCCAGCAGCGCGCCCTGGGGACAGCAAGTTAAAGGCTACACCTTC. It specifies CASSAPWGQQVKGYTF.

The chain employs TRBV27 and TRBJ1-3; 8 bases map to TRBD1. Trimming removed 4 bases from V and 0 bases from J; junction bases left unmatched: 14. CDR3 length equals 19 residues. Germline-derived CDR1 and CDR2 are MNHEY and SMNVEV (reference sequence). The CDR3, as DNA: TGTGCCAGCAGTTCCTCGACAGGGGTTAAAGGGCACTCTGGAAACACCATATATTTT. The encoded protein is CASSSSTGVKGHSGNTIYF.

This clone appeared a single time. The chain uses TRBV7-3 and TRBJ2-3; D perhaps matches TRBD2 (7 bases). The CDR3 has 14 amino acids. The ends were cut back, 11 bases at V and 3 bases at J, with 18 bases in the middle. Germline assignment: CDR1 SGHTA and CDR2 FQGTGA. As DNA, the CDR3 is TGTGCCTCTGGCGGGGGCTGGATTACAGATACGCAGTATTTT. Its protein is CASGGGWITDTQYF.

This rearrangement joins TRBV7-6 to TRBJ1-2; D gene uncertain. The V and J ends lost 2 bases and 6 bases respectively, with 19 bases between them. In germline, CDR1 is SGHVS, CDR2 FNYEAQ. This CDR3 is built from 16 residues. The CDR3 sequence is CASSLRTDGPNDGYTF. DNA of the CDR3: TGTGCCAGCAGCTTAAGAACAGATGGCCCCAATGATGGCTACACCTTC.

This chain links TRBV12-3 or TRBV12-4 with TRBJ1-5; 8 bases match TRBD1. There are 13 residues in the CDR3. The ends lost 8 bases at V and 4 bases at J; junction bases unmatched: 4. The CDR3 region is CASDRQGNQPQHF. CDR3 nucleotide sequence: TGTGCCAGCGATAGACAGGGGAATCAGCCCCAGCATTTT.

The chain has TRBV6-5 and TRBJ1-6; tentatively, D is TRBD1 (6 bases). CDR1 is MNHEY and CDR2 is SVGAGI in the germline V gene. The CDR3 extends over 15 amino acids. Trimming left V 0 bases short and J 7 bases short, with 10 bases between. CDR3 sequence: CASSYSIDRNSPLHF. Written as DNA, the CDR3 is TGTGCCAGCAGTTACTCGATCGACAGGAATTCACCCCTCCACTTT.

This clone came up once. The chain joins TRBV5-1 to TRBJ2-6; TRBD1 matches 7 bases. Germline CDR1 SGHRS, CDR2 YFSETQ. The J segment lost 7 bases and the V segment lost 2 bases, leaving 6 bases of the junction unmatched. This CDR3 region has 15 residues. The CDR3 here is CASSFTTGAANVLTF. Here the CDR3 DNA reads TGCGCCAGCAGCTTTACAACAGGGGCCGCCAACGTCCTGACTTTC.

The chain joins TRBV7-2 to TRBJ1-5; D is unresolved. From germline, CDR1 is SGHTA and CDR2 FQGNSA. With 1 base removed from V and 15 bases from J, the gap between germline ends came to 16 bases. This CDR3 is 13 amino acids long. The CDR3 DNA sequence: TGTGCCAGCAGCTTAGTTGGAGGAGCCCCGGGGCATTTT. Amino acid sequence: CASSLVGGAPGHF.

This chain uses TRBV27 with TRBJ1-5; TRBD1 aligns across 10 bases. With 4 bases clipped from V and 7 bases from J, the junction kept 7 bases outside the gene matches. Germline V gene data show CDR1 as MNHEY and CDR2 as SMNVEV (reference sequence). The CDR3 is made up of 15 amino acids. In nucleotides, the CDR3 is TGTGCCAGCAGTTCCGGGACAGGGGTGGTGCAGCCCCAGCATTTT. Translating gives CASSSGTGVVQPQHF.

The gene calls are TRBV18 and TRBJ1-1, with D possibly TRBD1 on 5 matching bases. The germline V gene has CDR1 KGHSH and CDR2 LQKENI. V was cut by 5 bases and J by 3 bases, with 10 bases left in between. The CDR3 loop spans 13 amino acids. As DNA, the CDR3 is TGTGCCAGCTCATCCAGGGCGGACACTGAAGCTTTCTTT. Protein sequence: CASSSRADTEAFF.

V usage is TRBV24-1 and J usage is TRBJ1-1; D call uncertain. From germline, CDR1 is KGHDR and CDR2 SFDVKD. The V and J ends lost 0 bases and 7 bases respectively, with 5 bases between them. The CDR3 covers 12 residues. Here the CDR3 DNA reads TGTGCCACCAGTGATTTGTCGGGTGAAGCTTTCTTT. This sequence encodes CATSDLSGEAFF.

This clone was seen just once. The CDR3 sequence: CASSFLAETEAFF. The DNA for the CDR3 is TGTGCCAGCAGCTTTTTGGCGGAGACTGAAGCTTTCTTT. V usage is TRBV7-3 and J usage is TRBJ1-1; D is ambiguous. V lost 3 bases, J lost 5 bases, and 10 bases lay in between. Per germline, CDR1 SGHTA and CDR2 FQGTGA. The CDR3 covers 13 residues.

J is TRBJ1-1 and V is TRBV6-4; the D is unclear. The CDR3 sequence is 14 residues long. Trimming removed 2 bases from V and 1 base from J, with 8 bases in between. Per the germline V gene, CDR1 is MRHNA and CDR2 is SNTAGT. CDR3 sequence: CASSDGPKNTEAFF. The CDR3 nucleotides read TGTGCCAGCAGTGACGGGCCGAAGAACACTGAAGCTTTCTTT.

This chain connects TRBV18 to TRBJ1-2; weak D call: TRBD1 (5 bases). The CDR3 consists of 14 residues. CDR1 is KGHSH, CDR2 LQKENI, per germline. Trimming pared 2 bases from V and 3 bases from J, leaving 10 bases between. This chain's CDR3 is CASSPGGMDYGYTF. CDR3 sequence (DNA): TGTGCCAGCTCACCAGGGGGGATGGACTATGGCTACACCTTC. The whole variable domain, filled in from reference TRBV18 and TRBJ1-2, reads NAGVMQNPRHLVRRRGQEARLRCSPMKGHSHVYWYRQLPEEGLKFMVYLQKENIIDESGMPKERFSAEFPKEGPSILRIQQVVRGDSAAYFCASSPGGMDYGYTFGSGTRLTVV.

The genes are TRBV15 and TRBJ1-2, with D possibly TRBD1 on 5 matching bases. The CDR3 has 16 residues. The germline V and J ends were trimmed by 0 bases and 0 bases, with 11 bases remaining between them. Germline V gene sequence: CDR1 LNHNV, CDR2 YYDKDF (reference sequence). The CDR3 loop reads CATSRDGVGANYGYTF. The CDR3 DNA is TGTGCCACCAGCAGAGATGGGGTAGGGGCTAACTATGGCTACACCTTC.

The chain is built from TRBV19 and TRBJ2-7; 9 bases align to TRBD1. Losses at the gene ends were 5 bases for V and 3 bases for J; bases not matched to a gene: 8. The CDR3 sequence is 15 residues long. Per germline, CDR1 LNHDA and CDR2 SQIVND (reference sequence). CDR3 sequence reads: CASSAPGQGFYEQYF. CDR3 nucleotide sequence: TGTGCCAGTAGTGCCCCGGGACAGGGATTCTACGAGCAGTACTTC.

V usage is TRBV11-2 and J usage is TRBJ1-3; 9 nucleotides align to TRBD1. V shed 7 bases and J 6 bases; nucleotides not matched to a gene: 4. The CDR3 extends over 13 amino acids. Germline V CDR1 and CDR2: SGHAT, FQNNGV. CDR3 bases: TGTGCCAGCAACCGGGACAGGGCAAACACCATATATTTT. This gives the protein CASNRDRANTIYF.